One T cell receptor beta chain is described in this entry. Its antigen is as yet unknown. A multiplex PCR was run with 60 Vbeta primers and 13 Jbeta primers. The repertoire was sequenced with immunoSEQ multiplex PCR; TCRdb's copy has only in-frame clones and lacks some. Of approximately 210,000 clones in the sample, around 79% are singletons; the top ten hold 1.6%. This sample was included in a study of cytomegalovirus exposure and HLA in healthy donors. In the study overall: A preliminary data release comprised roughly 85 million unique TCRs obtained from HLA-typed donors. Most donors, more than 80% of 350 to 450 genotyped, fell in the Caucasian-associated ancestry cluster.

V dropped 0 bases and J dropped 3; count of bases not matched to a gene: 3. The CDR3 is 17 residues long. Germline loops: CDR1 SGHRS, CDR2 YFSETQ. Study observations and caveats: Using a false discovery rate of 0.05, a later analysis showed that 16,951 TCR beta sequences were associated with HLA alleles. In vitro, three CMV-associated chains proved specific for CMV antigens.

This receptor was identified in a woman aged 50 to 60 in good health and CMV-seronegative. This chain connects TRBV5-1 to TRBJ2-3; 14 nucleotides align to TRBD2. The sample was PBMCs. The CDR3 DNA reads TGCGCCAGCAGCTTGGGACTAGCGGGGGGGTGGACAGATACGCAGTATTTT. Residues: CASSLGLAGGWTDTQYF.